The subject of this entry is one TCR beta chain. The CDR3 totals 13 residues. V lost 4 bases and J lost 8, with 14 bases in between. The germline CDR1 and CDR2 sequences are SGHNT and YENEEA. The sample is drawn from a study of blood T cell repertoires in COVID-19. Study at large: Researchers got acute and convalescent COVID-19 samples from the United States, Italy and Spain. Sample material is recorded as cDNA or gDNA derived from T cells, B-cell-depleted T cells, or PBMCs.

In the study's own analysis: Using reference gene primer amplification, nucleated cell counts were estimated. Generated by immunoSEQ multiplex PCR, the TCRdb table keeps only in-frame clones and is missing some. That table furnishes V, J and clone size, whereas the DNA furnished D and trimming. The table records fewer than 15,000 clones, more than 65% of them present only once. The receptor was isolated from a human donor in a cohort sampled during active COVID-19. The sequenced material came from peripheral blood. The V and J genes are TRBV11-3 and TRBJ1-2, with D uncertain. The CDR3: CASSSANSRGYTF. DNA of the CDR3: TGTGCCAGCAGCTCCGCTAACTCGAGGGGCTACACCTTC.